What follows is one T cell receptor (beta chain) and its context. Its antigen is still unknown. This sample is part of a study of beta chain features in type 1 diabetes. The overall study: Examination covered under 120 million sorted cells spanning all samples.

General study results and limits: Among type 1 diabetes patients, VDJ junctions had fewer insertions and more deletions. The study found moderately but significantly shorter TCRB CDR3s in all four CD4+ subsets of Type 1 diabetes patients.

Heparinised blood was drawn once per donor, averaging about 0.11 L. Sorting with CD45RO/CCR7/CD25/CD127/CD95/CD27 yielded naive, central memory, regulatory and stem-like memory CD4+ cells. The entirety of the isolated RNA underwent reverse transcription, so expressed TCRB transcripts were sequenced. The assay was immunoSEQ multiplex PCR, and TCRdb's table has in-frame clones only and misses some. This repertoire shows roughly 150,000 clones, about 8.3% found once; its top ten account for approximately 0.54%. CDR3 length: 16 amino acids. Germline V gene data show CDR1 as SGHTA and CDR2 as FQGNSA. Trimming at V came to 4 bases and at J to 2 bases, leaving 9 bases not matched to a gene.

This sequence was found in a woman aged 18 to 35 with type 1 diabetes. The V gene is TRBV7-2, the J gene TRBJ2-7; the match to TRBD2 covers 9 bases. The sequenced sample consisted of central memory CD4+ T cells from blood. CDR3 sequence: CASSYTGTSPPYEQYF. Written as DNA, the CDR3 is TGTGCCAGCAGCTACACCGGGACTAGCCCACCCTACGAGCAGTACTTC.